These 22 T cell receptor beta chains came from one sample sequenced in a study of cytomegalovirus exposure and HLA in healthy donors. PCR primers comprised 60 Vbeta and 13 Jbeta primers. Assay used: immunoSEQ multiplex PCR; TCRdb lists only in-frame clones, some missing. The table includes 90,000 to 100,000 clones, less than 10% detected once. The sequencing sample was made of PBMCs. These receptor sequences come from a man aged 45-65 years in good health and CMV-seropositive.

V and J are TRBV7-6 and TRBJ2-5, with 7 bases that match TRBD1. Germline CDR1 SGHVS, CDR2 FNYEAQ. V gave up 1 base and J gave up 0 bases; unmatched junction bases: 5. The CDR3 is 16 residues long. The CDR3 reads CASSLGGGKYQETQYF. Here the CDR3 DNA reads TGTGCCAGCAGCTTAGGAGGGGGCAAGTACCAAGAGACCCAGTACTTC.

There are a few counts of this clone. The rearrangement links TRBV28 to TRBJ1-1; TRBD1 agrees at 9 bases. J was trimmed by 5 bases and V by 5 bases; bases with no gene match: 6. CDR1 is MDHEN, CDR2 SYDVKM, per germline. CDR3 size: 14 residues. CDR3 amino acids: CASSTGQGRTEAFF. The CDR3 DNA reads TGTGCCAGCAGTACCGGACAGGGGAGGACTGAAGCTTTCTTT.

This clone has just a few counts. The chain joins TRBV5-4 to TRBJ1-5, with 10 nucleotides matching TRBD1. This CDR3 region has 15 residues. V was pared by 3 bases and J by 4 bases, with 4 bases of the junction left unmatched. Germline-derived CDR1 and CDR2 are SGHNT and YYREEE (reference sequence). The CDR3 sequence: CASSSGTGVNQPQHF. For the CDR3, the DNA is TGTGCCAGCAGCTCCGGGACAGGGGTTAATCAGCCCCAGCATTTT.

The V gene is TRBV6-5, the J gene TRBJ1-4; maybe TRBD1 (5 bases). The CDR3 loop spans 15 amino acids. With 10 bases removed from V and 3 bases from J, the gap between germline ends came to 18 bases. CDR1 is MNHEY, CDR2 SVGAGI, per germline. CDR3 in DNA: TGTGCCACCCAAGATCAGACAGAACCTAATGAAAAACTGTTTTTT. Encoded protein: CATQDQTEPNEKLFF.

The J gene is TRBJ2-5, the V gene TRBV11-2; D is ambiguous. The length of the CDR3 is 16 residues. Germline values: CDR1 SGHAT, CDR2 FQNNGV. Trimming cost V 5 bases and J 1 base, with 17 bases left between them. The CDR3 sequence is CASSPDRRSVQETQYF. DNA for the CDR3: TGTGCCAGCAGCCCCGACCGAAGGAGTGTCCAAGAGACCCAGTACTTC.

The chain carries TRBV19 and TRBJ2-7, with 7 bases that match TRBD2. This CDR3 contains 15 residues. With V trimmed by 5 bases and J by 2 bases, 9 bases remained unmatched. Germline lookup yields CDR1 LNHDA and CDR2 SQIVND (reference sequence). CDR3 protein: CASSPGTNSTYEQYF. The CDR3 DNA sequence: TGTGCCAGTAGTCCCGGGACTAACAGTACCTACGAGCAGTACTTC.

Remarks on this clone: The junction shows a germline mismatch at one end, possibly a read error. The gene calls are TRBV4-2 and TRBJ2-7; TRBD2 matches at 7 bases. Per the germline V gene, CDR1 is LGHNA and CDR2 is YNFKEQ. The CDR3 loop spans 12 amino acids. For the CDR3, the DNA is TGTGCCAGCAGCCAAGAGGGACTAAGGGCAGCCTTC. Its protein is CASSQEGLRAAF.

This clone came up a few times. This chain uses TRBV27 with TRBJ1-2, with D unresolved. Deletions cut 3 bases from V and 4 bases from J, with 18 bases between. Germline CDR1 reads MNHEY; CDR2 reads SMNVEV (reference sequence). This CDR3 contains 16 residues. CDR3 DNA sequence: TGTGCCAGCAGTTTCCTATCCGTGGCGGGATTCTATGGCTACACCTTC. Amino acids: CASSFLSVAGFYGYTF.

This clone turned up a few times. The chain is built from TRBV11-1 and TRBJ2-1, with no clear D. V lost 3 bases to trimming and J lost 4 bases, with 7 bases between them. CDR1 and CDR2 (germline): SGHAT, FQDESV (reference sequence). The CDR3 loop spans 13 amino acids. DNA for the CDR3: TGTGCCAGCAGCTTGGGCAGATACAATGAGCAGTTCTTC. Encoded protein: CASSLGRYNEQFF.

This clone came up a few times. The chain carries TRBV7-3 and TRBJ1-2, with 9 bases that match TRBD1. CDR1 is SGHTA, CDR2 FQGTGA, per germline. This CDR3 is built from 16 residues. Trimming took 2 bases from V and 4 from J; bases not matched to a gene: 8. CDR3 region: CASSLSGTGWGYGYTF. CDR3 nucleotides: TGTGCCAGCAGCTTATCCGGGACAGGGTGGGGCTATGGCTACACCTTC.

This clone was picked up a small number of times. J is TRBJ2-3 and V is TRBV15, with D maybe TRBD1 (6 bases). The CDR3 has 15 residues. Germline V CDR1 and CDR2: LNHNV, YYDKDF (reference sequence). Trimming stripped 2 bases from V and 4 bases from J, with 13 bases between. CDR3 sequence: CATSRNRVGADTQYF. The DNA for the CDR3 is TGTGCCACCAGCAGAAACAGGGTTGGGGCAGATACGCAGTATTTT.

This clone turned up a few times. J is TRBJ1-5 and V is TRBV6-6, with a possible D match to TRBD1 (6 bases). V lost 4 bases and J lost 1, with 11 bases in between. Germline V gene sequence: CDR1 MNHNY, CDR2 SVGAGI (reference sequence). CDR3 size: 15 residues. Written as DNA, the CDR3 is TGTGCCAGCAGTTCCCAGGGACAAAGCAATCAGCCCCAGCATTTT. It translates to CASSSQGQSNQPQHF.

The CDR3 loop reads CASSSGGSSDTQYF. CDR3 nucleotides: TGTGCCAGCAGCTCGGGGGGGAGTAGTGATACGCAGTATTTT. This chain connects TRBV11-1 to TRBJ2-3; 8 bases match TRBD2. The trim removed 4 bases at V and 6 bases at J, leaving 6 bases unmatched. Germline V gene data show CDR1 as SGHAT and CDR2 as FQDESV (reference sequence). There are 14 residues in the CDR3.

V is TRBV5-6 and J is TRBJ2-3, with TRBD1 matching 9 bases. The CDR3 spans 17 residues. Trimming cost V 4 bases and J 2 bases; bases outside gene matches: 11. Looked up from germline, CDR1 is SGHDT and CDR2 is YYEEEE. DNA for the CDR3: TGTGCCAGCAGCCTTTTCGGGACAGGGAGGACCACAGATACGCAGTATTTT. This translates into CASSLFGTGRTTDTQYF.

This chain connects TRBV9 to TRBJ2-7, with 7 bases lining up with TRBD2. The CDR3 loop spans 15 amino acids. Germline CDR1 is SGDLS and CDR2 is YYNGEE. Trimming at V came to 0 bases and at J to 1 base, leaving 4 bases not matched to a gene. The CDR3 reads CASSVGGGGSYEQYF. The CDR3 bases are TGTGCCAGCAGCGTAGGTGGGGGGGGATCCTACGAGCAGTACTTC.

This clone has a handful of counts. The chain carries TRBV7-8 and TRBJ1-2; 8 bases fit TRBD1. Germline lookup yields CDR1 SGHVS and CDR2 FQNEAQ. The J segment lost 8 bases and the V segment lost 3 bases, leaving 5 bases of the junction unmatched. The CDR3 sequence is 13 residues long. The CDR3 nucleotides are TGTGCCAGCAGCTTCTCAACAGGGGGAGGCTACACCTTC. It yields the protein CASSFSTGGGYTF.

The CDR3 is CASSPHLESGELFF. The DNA of the CDR3 is TGTGCCAGCTCACCACACCTAGAATCCGGGGAGCTGTTTTTT. This chain links TRBV18 with TRBJ2-2; no reliable D call. V lost 1 base to trimming and J lost 6 bases, with 9 bases between them. CDR3 length: 14 residues. Germline lookup yields CDR1 KGHSH and CDR2 LQKENI.

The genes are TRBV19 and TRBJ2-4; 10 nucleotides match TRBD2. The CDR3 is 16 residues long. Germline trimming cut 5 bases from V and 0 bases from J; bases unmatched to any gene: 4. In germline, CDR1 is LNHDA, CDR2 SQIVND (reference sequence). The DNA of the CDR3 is TGTGCCAGTAGTTTAGCGGGAGGACTAGCCAAAAACATTCAGTACTTC. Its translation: CASSLAGGLAKNIQYF. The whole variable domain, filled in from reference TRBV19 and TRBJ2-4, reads DGGITQSPKYLFRKEGQNVTLSCEQNLNHDAMYWYRQDPGQGLRLIYYSQIVNDFQKGDIAEGYSVSREKKESFPLTVTSAQKNPTAFYLCASSLAGGLAKNIQYFGAGTRLSVL.

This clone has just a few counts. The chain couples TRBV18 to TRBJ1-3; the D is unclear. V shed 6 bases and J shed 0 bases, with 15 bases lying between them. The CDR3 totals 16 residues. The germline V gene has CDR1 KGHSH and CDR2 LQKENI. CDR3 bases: TGTGCCAGCTCCCCAACGGGATACGACTCTGGAAACACCATATATTTT. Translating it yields CASSPTGYDSGNTIYF.

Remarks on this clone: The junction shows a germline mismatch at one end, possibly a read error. The CDR3 loop is CASSQLSGRASNEQYF. The CDR3 region has the DNA TGTGCCAGCAGCCAATTGAGCGGGAGGGCCTCCAACGAGCAGTACTTC. V gene TRBV4-2 combines with J gene TRBJ2-7; 10 bases line up with TRBD2. CDR1 and CDR2 (germline): LGHNA, YNFKEQ. The CDR3 is 16 residues long.

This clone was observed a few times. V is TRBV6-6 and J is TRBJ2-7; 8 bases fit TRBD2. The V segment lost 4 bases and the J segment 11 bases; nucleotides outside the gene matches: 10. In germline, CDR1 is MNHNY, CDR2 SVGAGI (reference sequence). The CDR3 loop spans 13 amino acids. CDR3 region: CASSSNGRAGKYF. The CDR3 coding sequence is TGTGCCAGCAGTTCTAACGGGAGGGCCGGGAAGTACTTC.

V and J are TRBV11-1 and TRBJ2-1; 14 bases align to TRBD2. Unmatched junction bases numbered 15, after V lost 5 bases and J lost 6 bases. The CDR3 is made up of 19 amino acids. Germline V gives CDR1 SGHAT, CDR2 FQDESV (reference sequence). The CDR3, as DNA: TGTGCCAGCAGCAAAAGACTAGCGGGAGGGCGAGAAGGGGGCAATGAGCAGTTCTTC. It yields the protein CASSKRLAGGREGGNEQFF.